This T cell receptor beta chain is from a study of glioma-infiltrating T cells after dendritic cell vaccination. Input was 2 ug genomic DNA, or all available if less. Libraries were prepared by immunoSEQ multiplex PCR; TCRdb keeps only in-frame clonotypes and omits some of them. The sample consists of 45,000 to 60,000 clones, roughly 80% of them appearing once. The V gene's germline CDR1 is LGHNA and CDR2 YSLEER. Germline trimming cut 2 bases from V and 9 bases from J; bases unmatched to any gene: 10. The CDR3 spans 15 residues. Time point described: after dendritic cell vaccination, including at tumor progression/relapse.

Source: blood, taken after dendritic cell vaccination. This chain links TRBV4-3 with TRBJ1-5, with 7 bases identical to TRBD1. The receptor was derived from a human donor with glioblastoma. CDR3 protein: CASSQNYRGGSPQHF. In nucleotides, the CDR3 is TGCGCCAGCAGCCAAAACTACAGGGGCGGCTCGCCCCAGCATTTT.